Presented here are 24 T cell receptor beta chains from one specimen sequenced in a study of T cell clones after liver transplantation. Sequencing used immunoSEQ multiplex PCR; TCRdb keeps in-frame clones, though not all of them. This sample carries roughly 100,000 clones, around 80% of them seen once, and the ten largest clones take about 3%. The specimen comprised CD4+ T cells from blood, sampled 47 months after liver transplant. These receptors were taken from a human patient who received a liver transplant. Some T cells may be graft donor cells.

The gene calls are TRBV6-1 and TRBJ2-3; 9 bases fit TRBD2. Germline V gene lookup returns CDR1 MNHNS and CDR2 SASEGT. The CDR3 extends over 17 amino acids. With V trimmed by 4 bases and J by 3 bases, 11 bases remained unmatched. This CDR3 reads CASSGSIGGRGTDTQYF. The CDR3 nucleotides read TGTGCCAGCAGTGGATCTATAGGCGGGAGGGGAACAGATACGCAGTATTTT.

This chain links TRBV12-2 with TRBJ2-7; TRBD2, the D gene given by the table, was not confirmed from the DNA. TRBV12-2 is a pseudogene locus. This CDR3 has 16 residues. CDR3 DNA sequence: TGTGCAAGTCGCTCCTTCCATGTTAGCGAGTCCCACGAGCAGTACTTC. This encodes CASRSFHVSESHEQYF.

The chain is built from TRBV7-3 and TRBJ2-5, with 7 bases lining up with TRBD1. J gave up 5 bases and V 5 bases, and 11 bases lay outside the gene matches. The CDR3 has 15 amino acids. Germline V gene data show CDR1 as SGHTA and CDR2 as FQGTGA. Here the CDR3 reads CASSPGTDYWETQYF. CDR3 DNA sequence: TGTGCCAGCAGCCCCGGGACAGACTATTGGGAGACCCAGTACTTC. The full variable domain, its missing parts supplied by reference TRBV7-3 and TRBJ2-5, is GAGVSQTPSNKVTEKGKYVELRCDPISGHTALYWYRQSLGQGPEFLIYFQGTGAADDSGLPNDRFFAVRPEGSVSTLKIQRTERGDSAVYLCASSPGTDYWETQYFGPGTRLLVL.

The chain combines TRBV28 with TRBJ2-3, with 8 bases lining up with TRBD2. The J segment lost 4 bases and the V segment lost 11 bases, leaving 14 bases of the junction unmatched. Germline V gene sequence: CDR1 MDHEN, CDR2 SYDVKM. CDR3 size: 15 residues. CDR3 DNA: TGTGCCCTGCCGGGGGGGAGAACACTTGCAGATACGCAGTATTTT. It codes for CALPGGRTLADTQYF.

The chain links TRBV19 to TRBJ1-5; D not certain. V lost 4 bases and J lost 7, with 17 bases in between. The CDR3 extends over 15 amino acids. Looked up from germline, CDR1 is LNHDA and CDR2 is SQIVND (reference sequence). CDR3 protein: CASSNYPPVSQPQHF. The DNA of the CDR3 is TGTGCCAGTAGTAACTACCCCCCCGTCAGCCAGCCCCAGCATTTT.

The rearrangement links TRBV25-1 to TRBJ2-7; TRBD2 aligns across 11 bases. With V trimmed by 9 bases and J by 4 bases, 11 bases remained unmatched. This CDR3 comprises 15 residues. The germline V gene encodes CDR1 MGHDK and CDR2 SYGVNS. Here the CDR3 reads CARLGLGTSGYEQYF. Written as DNA, the CDR3 is TGTGCCAGGTTGGGACTCGGGACTAGCGGTTACGAGCAGTACTTC.

This clone was recorded once. The chain recombines TRBV28 with TRBJ2-3; D perhaps matches TRBD1 (5 bases). Trimming stripped 5 bases from V and 9 bases from J, with 12 bases between. Germline CDR1 MDHEN, CDR2 SYDVKM. CDR3 length: 12 amino acids. The CDR3, as DNA: TGTGCCAGCAGTCAAGTAGGGGTCACGCAGTATTTT. It is translated as CASSQVGVTQYF.

The J gene is TRBJ1-5, the V gene TRBV2; no definite D call. Between the trimmed V and J ends, which lost 5 bases and 7 bases, there was a span of 9 bases. Germline values: CDR1 SNHLY, CDR2 FYNNEI. The CDR3 length is 12 residues. CDR3 region: CASSFTGQPQHF. CDR3 DNA sequence: TGTGCCAGCAGTTTTACCGGGCAGCCCCAGCATTTT.

The chain has TRBV7-3 and TRBJ2-1; D remains ambiguous. Germline V gives CDR1 SGHTA, CDR2 FQGTGA. The CDR3 length is 15 residues. Trimming removed 2 bases at V and 9 bases at J, with 17 bases between. In nucleotides, the CDR3 is TGTGCCAGCAGCTTATTGGCTAGTACCCTTAGTGAGCAGTTCTTC. Encoded protein: CASSLLASTLSEQFF.

The chain has TRBV27 and TRBJ2-1; 8 positions agree with TRBD2. Germline-derived CDR1 and CDR2 are MNHEY and SMNVEV (reference sequence). The junction had 19 bases not matched to a gene; V was cut back by 3 bases and J by 0 bases. The CDR3 loop spans 21 amino acids. The CDR3 DNA is TGTGCCAGCAGTTTCAGAGTTCGGGCAAGCGGGAGCCGGTCCTCCTACAATGAGCAGTTCTTC. Protein sequence: CASSFRVRASGSRSSYNEQFF.

The chain uses TRBV28 and TRBJ2-5; the match to TRBD2 covers 11 bases. Germline V gene sequence: CDR1 MDHEN, CDR2 SYDVKM. Trimming at V came to 10 bases and at J to 4 bases, leaving 8 bases not matched to a gene. The CDR3 is made up of 14 amino acids. The CDR3 sequence is CATSTSGSGETQYF. CDR3 sequence (DNA): TGTGCCACTTCAACTAGCGGGAGCGGAGAGACCCAGTACTTC.

The chain links TRBV7-2 to TRBJ1-1; TRBD1 agrees at 7 bases. Germline V gives CDR1 SGHTA, CDR2 FQGNSA. The CDR3 is 15 amino acids. Trimming cost V 5 bases and J 2 bases; bases outside gene matches: 8. The CDR3 region has the DNA TGTGCCAGCAGCAGAAGACAGGGATTAAACACTGAAGCTTTCTTT. Amino acids: CASSRRQGLNTEAFF.

DNA of the CDR3: TGTGCCAGCAGTTATGGGGACATGATAGAGACCCAGTACTTC. This gives the protein CASSYGDMIETQYF. The V gene is TRBV6-5, the J gene TRBJ2-5; a possible D gene is TRBD1 (6 bases). Per germline, CDR1 MNHEY and CDR2 SVGAGI. This CDR3 is built from 14 residues. V gave up 3 bases and J gave up 4 bases, with 12 bases separating them.

V and J are TRBV5-1 and TRBJ1-2; D remains ambiguous. The V end was cut by 0 bases, the J end by 3 bases, with 6 bases between. Per germline, CDR1 SGHRS and CDR2 YFSETQ. CDR3 size: 13 residues. This CDR3 is CASSLDTDYGYTF. The CDR3 DNA reads TGCGCCAGCAGCTTGGACACCGACTATGGCTACACCTTC.

This clone was detected only once. The chain combines TRBV7-9 with TRBJ2-1, with a possible D match to TRBD1 (6 bases). The CDR3 runs 14 residues. Trimming shortened V by 8 bases and J by 5 bases, and 16 bases separated the two germline ends. Germline CDR1 and CDR2: SEHNR and FQNEAQ (reference sequence). CDR3 nucleotide sequence: TGTGCCAGCCGACAAATGCAGGGGAACAATGAGCAGTTCTTC. Protein product: CASRQMQGNNEQFF.

The chain uses TRBV6-1 and TRBJ1-5, with 11 bases lining up with TRBD1. This CDR3 has 15 amino acids. Trimming at V came to 4 bases and at J to 5 bases, leaving 4 bases not matched to a gene. CDR1 and CDR2 (germline): MNHNS, SASEGT. The CDR3 spells CASSGLGQGDQPQHF. Written as DNA, the CDR3 is TGTGCCAGCAGTGGATTGGGACAGGGGGATCAGCCCCAGCATTTT.

J is TRBJ1-1 and V is TRBV6-5, with 10 nucleotides matching TRBD1. J gave up 3 bases and V 0 bases, and 1 base lay outside the gene matches. The germline CDR1 and CDR2 sequences are MNHEY and SVGAGI. CDR3 length: 15 amino acids. The CDR3 loop is CASSYSDRGYTEAFF. CDR3 nucleotide sequence: TGTGCCAGCAGTTACTCGGACAGGGGGTACACTGAAGCTTTCTTT.

V and J are TRBV5-1 and TRBJ1-4; D might be TRBD1 (6 bases). Germline lookup yields CDR1 SGHRS and CDR2 YFSETQ. V was clipped by 0 bases and J by 4 bases, with 13 bases between them. The CDR3 contains 16 residues. DNA of the CDR3: TGCGCCAGCAGCTTGGCCGGGGTAGGGGGTAATGAAAAACTGTTTTTT. As protein: CASSLAGVGGNEKLFF.

The gene calls are TRBV11-2 and TRBJ2-2; 12 bases are shared with TRBD2. Germline CDR1 is SGHAT and CDR2 is FQNNGV. The CDR3 covers 16 residues. The ends lost 3 bases at V and 4 bases at J; junction bases unmatched: 3. CDR3 DNA sequence: TGTGCCAGCAGCTTCTTACTAGCGGGGGGCACCGGGGAGCTGTTTTTT. This encodes CASSFLLAGGTGELFF.

J is TRBJ2-1 and V is TRBV30, with D possibly being TRBD1 or TRBD2 (6 bases each). Germline CDR1 is GTSNPN and CDR2 is SVGIG (reference sequence). The CDR3 is made up of 14 amino acids. Trimming shortened V by 3 bases and J by 6 bases, and 15 bases separated the two germline ends. The CDR3 here is CAWRWGDMANEQFF. The DNA for the CDR3 is TGTGCCTGGAGGTGGGGGGACATGGCCAATGAGCAGTTCTTC.

This rearrangement joins TRBV4-1 to TRBJ1-2, with 9 bases aligning to TRBD1. From germline, CDR1 is MGHRA and CDR2 YSYEKL. J gave up 4 bases and V 0 bases, and 6 bases lay outside the gene matches. CDR3 length: 16 residues. The CDR3 is CASSQEGTGLRYGYTF. The CDR3 nucleotides are TGCGCCAGCAGCCAAGAGGGGACAGGGTTACGCTATGGCTACACCTTC.

This clone was counted a few times. V and J are TRBV19 and TRBJ2-7; 8 nucleotides match TRBD2. J gave up 6 bases and V 6 bases, and 13 bases lay outside the gene matches. Germline V gives CDR1 LNHDA, CDR2 SQIVND (reference sequence). The CDR3 runs to 15 residues. CDR3 bases: TGTGCCAGTAGCCCCCCCTCGGGACTAGGAGGCGAGCAGTACTTC. This gives the protein CASSPPSGLGGEQYF.

The rearrangement uses TRBV14 and TRBJ2-3; D gene unclear. Germline loops: CDR1 SGHDN, CDR2 FVKESK. The CDR3 has 15 amino acids. Trimming took off 0 bases at V and 2 bases at J, with 9 bases between the two ends. The CDR3 DNA reads as TGTGCCAGCAGCCAAGATCTACAGCTCACAGATACGCAGTATTTT. Encoded protein: CASSQDLQLTDTQYF.

The chain joins TRBV7-8 to TRBJ2-3; D remains unclear. The V end lost 0 bases, the J end lost 2 bases, and 12 bases lay between the germline ends. The germline V gene encodes CDR1 SGHVS and CDR2 FQNEAQ. This CDR3 is built from 16 residues. CDR3 protein: CASSLALVRTTDTQYF. As DNA, the CDR3 is TGTGCCAGCAGCTTAGCGTTGGTACGGACCACAGATACGCAGTATTTT. Full variable domain (missing parts from reference TRBV7-8 and TRBJ2-3): GAGVSQSPRYKVAKRGQDVALRCDPISGHVSLFWYQQALGQGPEFLTYFQNEAQLDKSGLPSDRFFAERPEGSVSTLKIQRTQQEDSAVYLCASSLALVRTTDTQYFGPGTRLTVL.